This TCR beta chain was recorded in a study of OX40 agonist ivuxolimab in advanced cancers. Study-wide background: Patients received the agonistic anti-OX40 (CD134) antibody ivuxolimab. Allowance was made for prior anti-PD-1, anti-PD-L1 or anti-CTLA-4 therapy, and around 41% had some.

Study conclusions and caveats: At 0.1 to 3.0 mg/kg, CD4+ and CD8+ blood T cells expanded clonally by week 6. Average numbers of expanded clones were greater in CD8+ T cells than in CD4+.

The germline CDR1 and CDR2 sequences are MDHEN and SYDVKM. This CDR3 comprises 15 residues. V shed 5 bases and J 7 bases; nucleotides not matched to a gene: 11. On this clone itself: Its antigen is unidentified.

Profiling relied on immunoSEQ multiplex PCR, and the TCRdb table lists in-frame clones only, not all of them. The repertoire holds roughly 86,000 clones, with more than 85% as singletons. The sequenced sample was CD4+ or CD8+ T cells sorted from blood, obtained in a trial of the OX40 agonist ivuxolimab. The chain is built from TRBV28 and TRBJ1-5; TRBD1 matches at 7 bases. The receptor was derived from an adult with an advanced solid tumor such as melanoma, head and neck, liver or kidney cancer. The CDR3 DNA reads as TGTGCCAGCAGTGACCGACAGGGAGAAAGCCAGCCCCAGCATTTT. Residues: CASSDRQGESQPQHF.